The 15 T cell receptor beta chains below come from one sample, sequenced in a study of cytomegalovirus exposure and HLA in healthy donors. The primer mix had 60 Vbeta and 13 Jbeta primers. Clones were sequenced by immunoSEQ multiplex PCR, and TCRdb holds only the in-frame ones, with some missing. The top ten hold roughly 14% of the sample, which has about 86,000 clones, roughly 83% seen once. Sequencing was carried out using PBMCs. These receptors were collected from a woman between 40 and 50 years old in good health and CMV-seropositive.

This clone was seen a handful of times. The V gene is TRBV4-1, the J gene TRBJ2-3; TRBD1 is a possible D gene (5 bases). The CDR3 runs to 15 residues. The germline CDR1 and CDR2 sequences are MGHRA and YSYEKL. V dropped 0 bases and J dropped 2 bases, with 9 bases sitting between them. The CDR3 region has the DNA TGCGCCAGCAGCCAAGAAGACAGATCCACAGATACGCAGTATTTT. It specifies CASSQEDRSTDTQYF.

The CDR3 sequence is CASSPSVVPGNTIYF. The CDR3 DNA sequence: TGTGCCAGCAGCCCCTCAGTTGTTCCTGGAAACACCATATATTTT. J is TRBJ1-3 and V is TRBV7-2; no reliable D call. Germline V gene data show CDR1 as SGHTA and CDR2 as FQGNSA. The CDR3 runs 15 residues. V lost 5 bases and J lost 2, with 13 bases in between.

The table lists this clone with a few counts. The chain recombines TRBV30 with TRBJ2-7, with 8 bases that match TRBD1. Germline V CDR1 and CDR2: GTSNPN, SVGIG (reference sequence). The CDR3 has 15 residues. Trimming removed 2 bases from V and 2 bases from J; junction bases left unmatched: 8. CDR3 in DNA: TGTGCCTGGAGTTTGGGAGACAGGGGCCCCTACGAGCAGTACTTC. Its translation is CAWSLGDRGPYEQYF.

This clone occurred a few times. The germline gene is not matched at one end of the junction; a read error may be the cause. The genes are TRBV7-6 and TRBJ2-7, with 10 bases lining up with TRBD1. Per germline, CDR1 SGHVS and CDR2 FNYEAQ. This CDR3 spans 15 amino acids. The CDR3 spells CASSNRDRGSSEQYF. CDR3 nucleotides: TGTGCCAGCAGCAACCGGGACAGGGGTTCCTCCGAGCAGTACTTC. The complete variable domain, with remaining parts taken from reference TRBV7-6 and TRBJ2-7, reads GAGVSQSPRYKVTKRGQDVALRCDPISGHVSLYWYRQALGQGPEFLTYFNYEAQQDKSGLPNDRFSAERPEGSISTLTIQRTEQRDSAMYRCASSNRDRGSSEQYFGPGTRLTVT.

CDR3 coding DNA: TGTGCCAGCAGAATTACAACATCAACTAATGAAAAACTGTTTTTT. Translating it yields CASRITTSTNEKLFF. The V gene is TRBV6-5, the J gene TRBJ1-4; D remains unclear. CDR1 and CDR2 (germline): MNHEY, SVGAGI. Trimming stripped 6 bases from V and 0 bases from J, with 11 bases between. The CDR3 spans 15 residues.

This rearrangement joins TRBV27 to TRBJ2-2, with D possibly TRBD1 on 5 matching bases. Trimming pared 8 bases from V and 4 bases from J, leaving 17 bases between. CDR1 is MNHEY and CDR2 is SMNVEV in the germline V gene (reference sequence). The CDR3 extends over 15 amino acids. The CDR3 protein is CASLPAGMVTGELFF. As DNA, the CDR3 is TGTGCCAGCCTTCCGGCAGGGATGGTCACCGGGGAGCTGTTTTTT.

The genes are TRBV29-1 and TRBJ2-5, with 14 bases aligning to TRBD2. This CDR3 spans 16 amino acids. V shed 3 bases and J 5 bases; nucleotides not matched to a gene: 8. Looked up from germline, CDR1 is SQVTM and CDR2 is ANQGSEA. The CDR3 DNA follows: TGCAGCGTTGAGCCCCGACTAGCGGGAGGGAGGGAGACCCAGTACTTC. Protein: CSVEPRLAGGRETQYF.

This clone was picked up one time. The chain uses TRBV5-1 and TRBJ1-1; D is uncertain. The ends were cut back, 8 bases at V and 4 bases at J, with 21 bases in the middle. Germline CDR1 SGHRS, CDR2 YFSETQ. The CDR3 covers 15 residues. The CDR3 protein is CASRPQEGSGTEAFF. As DNA, the CDR3 is TGCGCCAGTCGTCCTCAGGAGGGATCGGGCACTGAAGCTTTCTTT.

The V call is TRBV18, the J call TRBJ2-3; possibly TRBD2 for D (6 bases). The CDR3 loop spans 14 amino acids. The V and J ends lost 7 bases and 7 bases respectively, with 18 bases between them. CDR1 is KGHSH and CDR2 is LQKENI in the germline V gene. CDR3 sequence: CASYHSGGMNTQYF. The CDR3, as DNA: TGTGCCAGCTACCACTCCGGGGGAATGAATACGCAGTATTTT.

The chain employs TRBV7-9 and TRBJ2-3; 9 bases align to TRBD1. CDR1 is SEHNR, CDR2 FQNEAQ, per germline (reference sequence). V was clipped by 6 bases and J by 3 bases; unmatched bases: 7. The CDR3 covers 15 residues. The CDR3 is CASRSGQGRTDTQYF. Here the CDR3 DNA reads TGTGCCAGCAGATCGGGACAGGGCCGGACAGATACGCAGTATTTT.

The chain is built from TRBV2 and TRBJ2-2; D might be TRBD1 (6 bases). Looked up from germline, CDR1 is SNHLY and CDR2 is FYNNEI. With 8 bases removed from V and 5 bases from J, the gap between germline ends came to 18 bases. The CDR3 covers 15 residues. CDR3 amino acids: CASSEDRDTTGELFF. The DNA of the CDR3 is TGTGCCAGCTCGGAGGACAGAGATACTACCGGGGAGCTGTTTTTT.

The V and J genes are TRBV11-2 and TRBJ2-7; a weak D match, TRBD1 (6 bases). This CDR3 contains 12 residues. V gave up 5 bases and J gave up 11 bases, with 16 bases separating them. Germline CDR1 and CDR2: SGHAT and FQNNGV. The CDR3 nucleotides read TGTGCCAGCAGCCCAAACAGGGAGAGGGAGTACTTC. Its protein is CASSPNREREYF.

CDR3 bases: TGTGCCAGTAGTGAGAGTTCCTACGAGCAGTACTTC. Translating gives CASSESSYEQYF. This chain joins TRBV19 and TRBJ2-7; D ambiguous. Trimming removed 5 bases from V and 1 base from J, with 6 bases in between. CDR3 length: 12 residues. From germline, CDR1 is LNHDA and CDR2 SQIVND (reference sequence).

V and J are TRBV9 and TRBJ2-1; TRBD2 aligns across 10 bases. The CDR3 length is 16 residues. Germline CDR1 and CDR2: SGDLS and YYNGEE. The junction had 8 bases not matched to a gene; V was cut back by 3 bases and J by 5 bases. The CDR3 region is CASSATLAGGHNEQFF. CDR3 in DNA: TGTGCCAGCAGCGCTACCTTAGCGGGGGGCCACAATGAGCAGTTCTTC. Full variable domain (outside the CDR3, taken from reference TRBV9 and TRBJ2-1): DSGVTQTPKHLITATGQRVTLRCSPRSGDLSVYWYQQSLDQGLQFLIQYYNGEERAKGNILERFSAQQFPDLHSELNLSSLELGDSALYFCASSATLAGGHNEQFFGPGTRLTVL.

The rearrangement links TRBV18 to TRBJ1-4; perhaps TRBD1 as D (5 bases). V dropped 8 bases and J dropped 5 bases, with 15 bases sitting between them. This CDR3 has 14 amino acids. The germline V gene encodes CDR1 KGHSH and CDR2 LQKENI. The CDR3 DNA reads as TGTGCCAGCGCGAGACAGTGGGGAAATGAAAAACTGTTTTTT. Translating it yields CASARQWGNEKLFF. Full variable domain (rest looked up from reference TRBV18 and TRBJ1-4): NAGVMQNPRHLVRRRGQEARLRCSPMKGHSHVYWYRQLPEEGLKFMVYLQKENIIDESGMPKERFSAEFPKEGPSILRIQQVVRGDSAAYFCASARQWGNEKLFFGSGTQLSVL.